A single sample is the source of the 19 T cell receptor beta chains below, sequenced in a study of cytomegalovirus exposure and HLA in healthy donors. This PCR relied on a set of 60 Vbeta primers and 13 Jbeta primers. The method was immunoSEQ multiplex PCR; TCRdb's version includes in-frame clones alone and lacks a portion of them. The table lists around 180,000 clones, approximately 71% of them singletons. Material for sequencing was PBMCs. These receptor sequences come from a girl aged 10-17 years in good health and CMV-seronegative.

This clone was seen more than once but under ten times. J is TRBJ2-2 and V is TRBV5-6; D not certain. V lost 4 bases and J 7 bases, leaving 8 bases between the germline ends. The length of the CDR3 is 12 residues. Germline-derived CDR1 and CDR2 are SGHDT and YYEEEE. The CDR3 spells CASSLPGGELFF. The CDR3 region has the DNA TGTGCCAGCAGCCTTCCCGGCGGGGAGCTGTTTTTT.

The rearrangement joins TRBV5-4 to TRBJ2-1; TRBD2 is a possible D gene (5 bases). This CDR3 is built from 14 residues. Looked up from germline, CDR1 is SGHNT and CDR2 is YYREEE (reference sequence). V was shortened by 0 bases and J by 6 bases, with 10 bases between the two germline ends. The CDR3 region is CASSLDGVRNEQFF. Here the CDR3 DNA reads TGTGCCAGCAGCTTGGACGGGGTACGCAATGAGCAGTTCTTC.

The chain links TRBV27 to TRBJ1-2; D is ambiguous. Germline CDR1 and CDR2: MNHEY and SMNVEV (reference sequence). The V gene lost 3 bases and the J gene lost 0 bases, with 8 bases spanning the gap. This CDR3 has 14 residues. The CDR3 region is CASSLLASNYGYTF. The CDR3 DNA sequence: TGTGCCAGCAGTTTGTTGGCCTCTAACTATGGCTACACCTTC.

The chain couples TRBV15 to TRBJ1-1; 8 nucleotides agree with TRBD1. The germline CDR1 and CDR2 sequences are LNHNV and YYDKDF (reference sequence). Trimming removed 0 bases from V and 6 bases from J; junction bases left unmatched: 6. The CDR3 extends over 15 amino acids. CDR3: CATSRESQGASEAFF. The CDR3 DNA follows: TGTGCCACCAGCAGAGAAAGTCAGGGGGCCTCTGAAGCTTTCTTT.

CDR3 DNA sequence: TGTGCCAGCAGCCCTACAGTATCCTATAATTCACCCCTCCACTTT. Its protein is CASSPTVSYNSPLHF. The chain has TRBV7-3 and TRBJ1-6, with no clear D. V was trimmed by 5 bases and J by 1 base, leaving 9 bases between them. The CDR3 consists of 15 residues. Germline loops: CDR1 SGHTA, CDR2 FQGTGA.

This clone has just a few counts. The gene calls are TRBV5-4 and TRBJ2-3; a weak D match, TRBD2 (6 bases). This CDR3 region has 15 residues. V was pared by 4 bases and J by 0 bases, with 12 bases between. Looked up from germline, CDR1 is SGHNT and CDR2 is YYREEE (reference sequence). The CDR3 loop reads CASSLGGASTDTQYF. CDR3 in DNA: TGTGCCAGCAGCCTGGGGGGAGCTAGCACAGATACGCAGTATTTT.

The genes are TRBV6-4 and TRBJ2-2; 10 bases match TRBD1. This CDR3 region has 15 residues. Trimming took 5 bases from V and 1 from J; bases not matched to a gene: 1. Germline assignment: CDR1 MRHNA and CDR2 SNTAGT. CDR3 sequence reads: CASSRTGGNTGELFF. CDR3 nucleotides: TGTGCCAGCAGTCGGACAGGGGGGAACACCGGGGAGCTGTTTTTT.

The chain uses TRBV27 and TRBJ1-2; TRBD1 aligns across 7 bases. CDR3 size: 17 residues. V lost 2 bases, J lost 6 bases, and 15 bases stayed unmatched. The germline gives CDR1 MNHEY, CDR2 SMNVEV (reference sequence). This CDR3 is CASSLMARGDSVNGYTF. The CDR3, as DNA: TGTGCCAGCAGTTTAATGGCCAGGGGGGATTCCGTGAATGGCTACACCTTC.

The chain links TRBV10-2 to TRBJ2-1, with TRBD2 matching over 8 bases. V gave up 6 bases and J gave up 8 bases; unmatched junction bases: 18. Germline CDR1 reads WSHSY; CDR2 reads SAAADI. The CDR3 has 17 amino acids. This chain's CDR3 is CASSPSRRGGARHEQFF. CDR3 DNA sequence: TGCGCCAGCAGCCCGAGCCGACGGGGGGGAGCACGCCATGAGCAGTTCTTC.

The V and J genes are TRBV5-1 and TRBJ2-3, with 9 bases fitting TRBD1. Unmatched junction bases numbered 11, after V lost 3 bases and J lost 0 bases. CDR1 and CDR2 from the germline V gene are SGHRS and YFSETQ. This CDR3 spans 18 amino acids. The CDR3 bases are TGCGCCAGCAGCTCAGCGAGGACAGGGGTACCTAGCACAGATACGCAGTATTTT. It translates to CASSSARTGVPSTDTQYF.

V is TRBV19 and J is TRBJ1-4; TRBD1 might be the D (6 bases). CDR1 and CDR2 (germline): LNHDA, SQIVND (reference sequence). Trimming removed 5 bases from V and 2 bases from J, with 9 bases in between. CDR3 length equals 14 residues. The DNA for the CDR3 is TGTGCCAGTAGTTATACAGGGACTAATGAAAAACTGTTTTTT. Encoded protein: CASSYTGTNEKLFF.

The chain uses TRBV2 and TRBJ1-5; no clear D. The length of the CDR3 is 15 residues. Trimming cost V 0 bases and J 4 bases, with 10 bases left between them. Germline assignment: CDR1 SNHLY and CDR2 FYNNEI. CDR3: CASSEAQGRNQPQHF. The DNA for the CDR3 is TGTGCCAGCAGTGAAGCCCAAGGCAGGAATCAGCCCCAGCATTTT.

This clone was recorded once. Here the CDR3 reads CSVARGEGGYTF. The DNA of the CDR3 is TGCAGCGTGGCCCGGGGGGAGGGCGGCTACACCTTC. This sequence joins TRBV29-1 and TRBJ1-2; the D gene is possibly TRBD1 (5 bases). The CDR3 loop spans 12 amino acids. Germline V gives CDR1 SQVTM, CDR2 ANQGSEA. Trimming left V 6 bases short and J 8 bases short, with 16 bases between. Complete variable domain (other parts from reference TRBV29-1 and TRBJ1-2): SAVISQKPSRDICQRGTSLTIQCQVDSQVTMMFWYRQQPGQSLTLIATANQGSEATYESGFVIDKFPISRPNLTFSTLTVSNMSPEDSSIYLCSVARGEGGYTFGSGTRLTVV.

This clone has more than one count but fewer than ten. V usage is TRBV19 and J usage is TRBJ2-7; maybe TRBD1 (5 bases). The CDR3 sequence is 14 residues long. CDR1 and CDR2 (germline): LNHDA, SQIVND (reference sequence). V was pared by 5 bases and J by 0 bases, with 11 bases between. In DNA form, the CDR3 reads TGTGCCAGTAGTGGGGCCGCCTTCTCCTACGAGCAGTACTTC. Its translation is CASSGAAFSYEQYF.

The V and J genes are TRBV27 and TRBJ2-2; TRBD2 might be the D (6 bases). This CDR3 is built from 15 residues. Germline V CDR1 and CDR2: MNHEY, SMNVEV (reference sequence). Trimming left V 1 base short and J 0 bases short, with 6 bases between. The CDR3 here is CASSLWGANTGELFF. As DNA, the CDR3 is TGTGCCAGCAGTTTATGGGGGGCGAACACCGGGGAGCTGTTTTTT.

This chain links TRBV2 with TRBJ1-6; TRBD1 is a possible D gene (5 bases). The CDR3 is made up of 19 amino acids. CDR1 is SNHLY, CDR2 FYNNEI, per germline. Trimming took 0 bases from V and 0 from J, leaving 15 bases between them. CDR3 region: CASSEASGDLSSYNSPLHF. CDR3 in DNA: TGTGCCAGCAGTGAAGCGTCGGGGGACCTTAGCTCCTATAATTCACCCCTCCACTTT.

This clone was picked up a small number of times. Germline is not matched at one junction end, which may reflect a read error. CDR3 coding DNA: TGCAGTGCTAGTGGGGTGGGGGGCTTT. It specifies CSASGVGGF. The chain recombines TRBV20-1 with TRBJ1-1, with a weak D call TRBD1 (5 bases). This CDR3 has 9 amino acids. The germline CDR1 and CDR2 sequences are DFQATT and SNEGSKA (reference sequence).

The table lists this clone with a count of one. V usage is TRBV27 and J usage is TRBJ1-5, with D maybe TRBD1 (6 bases). Between the trimmed V and J ends, which lost 5 bases and 0 bases, there was a span of 11 bases. This CDR3 has 15 amino acids. The germline V gene encodes CDR1 MNHEY and CDR2 SMNVEV (reference sequence). For the CDR3, the DNA is TGTGCCAGCAGTCATGGGACACATAGCAATCAGCCCCAGCATTTT. Protein product: CASSHGTHSNQPQHF.

The chain carries TRBV5-4 and TRBJ1-1, with D possibly TRBD1 on 5 matching bases. Germline V CDR1 and CDR2: SGHNT, YYREEE (reference sequence). CDR3 size: 12 residues. Deletions cut 1 base from V and 8 bases from J, with 9 bases between. The CDR3 DNA is TGTGCCAGCAGCTTGCCAGGGCGCGAAGCTTTCTTT. Translated: CASSLPGREAFF.